This is a list of T cell receptor beta chains from one sample in a study of T cells in localized non-small cell lung cancer. Produced via immunoSEQ multiplex PCR; TCRdb's table is partial and in-frame only. The sample contains roughly 35,000 clones, more than 90% of which appear only once. This material consisted of peripheral blood, taken before any cancer treatment. The origin of the receptors is a female donor older than 55 with stage I lung adenocarcinoma. The CDR3 runs from the conserved cysteine through the conserved F or W. D genes are given only for firm matches. Clone size, where shown, is once, few, many, or a class for clones that have expanded.

cdr3_length: 17; v_call: TRBV9; j_call: TRBJ2-1; clone_size: .; d_call: TRBD2; cdr3_nt: TGTGCCAGCAGCGTAGTAGCGGGGGACCCATCGCCAGGTGAGCAGTTCTTC; cdr3_aa: CASSVVAGDPSPGEQFF
cdr3_length: 16; v_call: TRBV6-1; j_call: TRBJ2-3; clone_size: .; d_call: TRBD2; cdr3_nt: TGTGCCAGCAGTGATCAGCAGCGGGGTAGCACAGATACGCAGTATTTT; cdr3_aa: CASSDQQRGSTDTQYF
cdr3_length: 14; v_call: TRBV10-3; j_call: TRBJ2-6; clone_size: .; d_call: .; cdr3_nt: TGTGCCATCAGTGTGGGGACTGGGGCCAACGTCCTGACTTTC; cdr3_aa: CAISVGTGANVLTF
cdr3_length: 14; v_call: TRBV2; j_call: TRBJ2-5; clone_size: .; d_call: .; cdr3_nt: TGTGCCAGCAGTGTGGGGGGAGTACAAGAGACCCAGTACTTC; cdr3_aa: CASSVGGVQETQYF
cdr3_length: 14; v_call: TRBV6-5; j_call: TRBJ1-2; clone_size: .; d_call: .; cdr3_nt: TGTGCCAGCACCAGGGGAGGGACCGGGAACGGCTACACCTTC; cdr3_aa: CASTRGGTGNGYTF
cdr3_length: 15; v_call: TRBV9; j_call: TRBJ1-2; clone_size: .; d_call: .; cdr3_nt: TGTGCCAGCAGCGTAGGAAGCGCAGGCCTTCGTGGCTACACCTTC; cdr3_aa: CASSVGSAGLRGYTF
cdr3_length: 15; v_call: TRBV5-1; j_call: TRBJ1-2; clone_size: once; d_call: TRBD1; cdr3_nt: TGCGCCAGCAGCCGCACTGGGACAGGGGAAAATGGCTACACCTTC; cdr3_aa: CASSRTGTGENGYTF
cdr3_length: 17; v_call: TRBV6-7; j_call: TRBJ1-4; clone_size: .; d_call: .; cdr3_nt: TGTGCCAGCAGAGTTATTCTCGCCGGGACCGTTAATGAAAAACTGTTTTTT; cdr3_aa: CASRVILAGTVNEKLFF
cdr3_length: 12; v_call: TRBV5-1; j_call: TRBJ1-1; clone_size: .; d_call: .; cdr3_nt: TGCGCCAGCGCCGATCGGGGGACTGAAGCTTTCTTT; cdr3_aa: CASADRGTEAFF
cdr3_length: 16; v_call: TRBV9; j_call: TRBJ2-3; clone_size: .; d_call: .; cdr3_nt: TGTGCCAGCAGCGTCGGCCCATTTGGCAGCACAGATACGCAGTATTTT; cdr3_aa: CASSVGPFGSTDTQYF
cdr3_length: 15; v_call: TRBV4-1; j_call: TRBJ1-2; clone_size: once; d_call: TRBD1; cdr3_nt: TGCGCCAGCAGCCAACCGCGGACAGGCAACTATGGCTACACCTTC; cdr3_aa: CASSQPRTGNYGYTF
cdr3_length: 14; v_call: TRBV6-5; j_call: TRBJ1-1; clone_size: .; d_call: .; cdr3_nt: TGTGCCAGCAGGGATGGCAGGGGCTTTGGTGAAGCTTTCTTT; cdr3_aa: CASRDGRGFGEAFF